Reported below is one TCR beta chain. Through a sample-barcoded 5' primer and a J-beta primer mix, a second PCR was run for roughly 7 to 11 cycles. TCRdb reprocessed the 5' RACE reads via MiXCR and lists one record per CDR3 protein. Of hundreds of thousands of distinct CDR3 sequences in the sample, roughly 46% were seen once. This sample was taken from a study of blood T cells in healthy people across ages. The sample taken for sequencing was blood. This TCR was sampled from an elderly man in good health.

The DNA for the CDR3 is TGCGCCAGCATCCCCGGGACTAGCGGATTCACAGATACGCAGTATTTT. Translation gives CASIPGTSGFTDTQYF. The chain has TRBV5-1 and TRBJ2-3; TRBD2 matches 11 bases. Germline CDR1 is SGHRS and CDR2 is YFSETQ. CDR3 length: 16 residues. After removal of 6 bases from V and 2 bases from J, the junction contained 8 bases not matched to a gene.